One sample yielded the 18 T cell receptor beta chains listed below, sequenced in a study of CD8+CD57+ T cells in acquired aplastic anemia. An expansion of CD8+CD57+ cells by flow cytometry had been shown in patients chosen for sequencing. For CDR3 and TCR beta VDJ profiling, genomic DNA was the template used. TCRdb redid the calling of the reads with MiXCR, one entry per CDR3 protein. The data show a few hundred thousand distinct CDR3 sequences, with approximately 33% seen just once and 0.82% held by the top ten. Sequenced: sorted CD4+, CD8+, or CD8+CD57+ T cells (not recorded which) from PBMCs. Every receptor here comes from a human donor with aplastic anemia.

In this sample, this clonotype turned up many times. The rearrangement uses TRBV5-1 and TRBJ1-1; no firm D call. CDR3 length: 14 amino acids. CDR1 SGHRS and CDR2 YFSETQ come from the germline V gene. Trimming removed 0 bases from V and 4 bases from J, with 10 bases in between. Written as DNA, the CDR3 is TGCGCCAGCAGCTTGGACTGGGCAAGCACTGAAGCTTTCTTT. Translating gives CASSLDWASTEAFF. Full variable domain (rest looked up from reference TRBV5-1 and TRBJ1-1): KAGVTQTPRYLIKTRGQQVTLSCSPISGHRSVSWYQQTPGQGLQFLFEYFSETQRNKGNFPGRFSGRQFSNSRSEMNVSTLELGDSALYLCASSLDWASTEAFFGQGTRLTVV.

This clonotype was seen ten or more times. V is TRBV24-1 and J is TRBJ2-7, with a weak D call TRBD2 (5 bases). The CDR3 loop spans 13 amino acids. CDR1 and CDR2 (germline): KGHDR, SFDVKD. V was clipped by 3 bases and J by 5 bases, with 10 bases between them. The CDR3 here is CATSDPTRDEQYF. The CDR3 nucleotides are TGTGCCACCAGTGATCCTACGCGGGACGAGCAGTACTTC.

This clonotype was observed many times. The J gene is TRBJ2-1, the V gene TRBV3-1; no definite D call. Germline V lookup: CDR1 LGHDT, CDR2 YNNKEL (reference sequence). CDR3 size: 13 residues. Trimming removed 5 bases from V and 2 bases from J, with 7 bases in between. The CDR3 sequence is CASSFGAYNEQFF. CDR3 DNA sequence: TGTGCCAGCAGCTTTGGGGCCTACAATGAGCAGTTCTTC.

At least ten counts were recorded for this clonotype. The chain couples TRBV7-2 to TRBJ2-2, with D unclear. V lost 4 bases and J lost 8, with 11 bases in between. Germline CDR1 reads SGHTA; CDR2 reads FQGNSA. The CDR3 is 13 residues long. The CDR3 DNA is TGTGCCAGCAGCTCGATAGTGAGAGGGGAGCTGTTTTTT. It specifies CASSSIVRGELFF.

As regards this clonotype: This CDR3 is missing its conserved last phenylalanine or tryptophan, likely due to a read error. V gene TRBV12-3 or TRBV12-4 combines with J gene TRBJ1-5, with D possibly TRBD1 on 6 matching bases. The CDR3 has 13 amino acids. V gave up 7 bases and J gave up 5 bases, with 12 bases separating them. The CDR3 nucleotides are TGTGCCAGCACCCGGGGGCGCGATCAGCCCCAGCATTCT. It encodes CASTRGRDQPQHS.

This clonotype was observed many times. The chain couples TRBV7-2 to TRBJ2-5, with TRBD2 identical over 7 bases. Germline-derived CDR1 and CDR2 are SGHTA and FQGNSA. The CDR3 has 11 amino acids. J gave up 7 bases and V 4 bases, and 0 bases lay outside the gene matches. CDR3 sequence: CASSSGGTQYF. The CDR3 DNA sequence: TGTGCCAGCAGCTCGGGGGGGACCCAGTACTTC.

This clonotype was counted ten times or more. The rearrangement links TRBV2 to TRBJ2-1; 7 bases agree with TRBD2. V trimming: 3 bases; J trimming: 9 bases; junction bases outside the gene matches: 5. Germline V gene sequence: CDR1 SNHLY, CDR2 FYNNEI. The CDR3 loop spans 13 amino acids. The CDR3, as DNA: TGTGCCAGCAGTGAGGGGGGGTGGAGTGAGCAGTTCTTC. As protein: CASSEGGWSEQFF.

This clonotype was detected only a few times. The V call is TRBV14, the J call TRBJ1-2, with D hard to call. Germline V CDR1 and CDR2: SGHDN, FVKESK. CDR3 size: 18 residues. Trimming shortened V by 0 bases and J by 8 bases, and 25 bases separated the two germline ends. The CDR3 here is CASSQDFRGTGEVIGYTF. DNA for the CDR3: TGTGCCAGCAGCCAAGATTTTCGGGGTACGGGAGAAGTAATCGGCTACACCTTC.

The V and J genes are TRBV2 and TRBJ2-2; D not certain. From germline, CDR1 is SNHLY and CDR2 FYNNEI. V lost 10 bases, J lost 0 bases, and 12 bases lay in between. The CDR3 is 14 residues long. CDR3 in amino acids: CATGEDANTGELFF. The CDR3 nucleotides read TGTGCCACCGGTGAGGACGCGAACACCGGGGAGCTGTTTTTT.

This clonotype was picked up a small number of times. This chain joins TRBV6-9 and TRBJ1-4, with D unresolved. V lost 0 bases to trimming and J lost 12 bases, with 20 bases between them. Germline-derived CDR1 and CDR2 are MNHGY and SVAAGI. CDR3 length: 16 amino acids. Written as DNA, the CDR3 is TGTGCCAGCAGTTATTCTAGTCGCACAGCCCTTGCGCAACTGTTTTTT. Translation gives CASSYSSRTALAQLFF.

For this clonotype: A single base separates this from a much larger clone, so it may be a read error. This chain links TRBV7-8 with TRBJ2-5, with a weak D call TRBD2 (5 bases). Trimming took 5 bases from V and 0 from J, leaving 13 bases between them. The V gene's germline CDR1 is SGHVS and CDR2 FQNEAQ. CDR3 length: 15 residues. This CDR3 is CASSLGIGYQETQYF. In DNA, the CDR3 is TGTGCCAGCAGCCTCGGGATAGGGTACCAAGAGACCCAGTACTTC.

CDR3 sequence: CASSYGGKVFEQYF. The CDR3 DNA reads TGTGCCAGCAGTTACGGAGGGAAAGTTTTCGAGCAGTACTTC. V is TRBV6-5 and J is TRBJ2-7; a possible D gene is TRBD2 (6 bases). The V gene's germline CDR1 is MNHEY and CDR2 SVGAGI. Trimming stripped 2 bases from V and 6 bases from J, with 14 bases between. The CDR3 loop spans 14 amino acids.

Of note for this clonotype: Relative to the germline gene, one junction end is altered; a read error may explain this. The chain's CDR3 is CVSTGAGNEQFF. The CDR3 DNA is TGTGTCAGCACGGGGGCCGGGAATGAGCAGTTCTTC. This chain joins TRBV2 and TRBJ2-1, with D perhaps given as TRBD1 or TRBD2 (6 bases each). Per the germline V gene, CDR1 is SNHLY and CDR2 is FYNNEI. CDR3 length equals 12 residues.

A note on this clonotype: This may stem from a read error, because a much larger clone lies one nucleotide away. The rearrangement uses TRBV2 and TRBJ1-1; the D gene is possibly TRBD1 (5 bases). The CDR3 totals 16 residues. Trimming pared 8 bases from V and 0 bases from J, leaving 19 bases between. The germline gives CDR1 SNHLY, CDR2 FYNNEI. The CDR3 protein is CASGPARGTMNTEAFF. CDR3 in DNA: TGTGCCAGCGGCCCCGCTCGCGGGACGATGAACACTGAAGCTTTCTTT.

This clonotype was recorded at least ten times. The V call is TRBV4-2, the J call TRBJ1-6, with D possibly TRBD1 on 5 matching bases. The germline V and J ends were trimmed by 4 bases and 14 bases, with 12 bases remaining between them. The CDR3 contains 12 residues. Germline CDR1 LGHNA, CDR2 YNFKEQ. CDR3 in amino acids: CASSLGGGSLHF. CDR3 DNA: TGTGCCAGCAGCCTCGGGGGAGGGTCCCTCCACTTT.

At least ten counts were recorded for this clonotype. The gene calls are TRBV7-3 and TRBJ2-6; no definite D call. CDR1 is SGHTA and CDR2 is FQGTGA in the germline V gene. The CDR3 extends over 13 amino acids. Trimming took off 6 bases at V and 1 base at J, with 4 bases between the two ends. The CDR3, as DNA: TGTGCCAGCAGAAATTCTGGGGCCAACGTCCTGACTTTC. Translated: CASRNSGANVLTF.

This clonotype was detected a few times. The chain recombines TRBV5-8 with TRBJ1-1, with D hard to call. This CDR3 spans 15 amino acids. V lost 0 bases, J lost 4 bases, and 13 bases lay in between. The germline V gene encodes CDR1 SGHTS and CDR2 YDEGEE. Here the CDR3 reads CASSLVTGPGTEAFF. The CDR3 DNA is TGTGCCAGCAGCTTGGTAACCGGGCCAGGCACTGAAGCTTTCTTT. The variable domain in full, completed from reference TRBV5-8 and TRBJ1-1, reads EAGVTQSPTHLIKTRGQQATLRCSPISGHTSVYWYQQALGLGLQFLLWYDEGEERNRGNFPPRFSGRQFPNYSSELNVNALELEDSALYLCASSLVTGPGTEAFFGQGTRLTVV.

The chain carries TRBV6-1 and TRBJ2-3, with 7 bases matching TRBD2. The V and J ends lost 8 bases and 5 bases, in that order; junction bases with no gene match: 7. Germline lookup yields CDR1 MNHNS and CDR2 SASEGT. The CDR3 totals 13 residues. The CDR3 spells CASGGGVGDTQYF. Written as DNA, the CDR3 is TGTGCCAGCGGGGGGGGGGTCGGAGATACGCAGTATTTT.